Listed here are 15 T cell receptor beta chains from one sample, sequenced in a study of T-cell reconstitution after alpha-beta-depleted transplantation in children. A library of TCRbeta sequences, prepared with unique molecular identifiers, was generated. MiXCR, run by TCRdb on the PCR reads, gives a single entry per CDR3 protein. The sample comprises 700,000 to 850,000 distinct CDR3 sequences, around 17% of which are singletons, and about 4.6% rests with the top ten. Sequencing used PBMCs, mostly from graft donor cells, obtained 360 days after TCRalphabeta/CD19-depleted stem cell transplant. These receptors originate from a male patient younger than 18 who had a stem cell transplant for acute lymphoblastic leukemia, so the T cells may come from the graft donor.

This clonotype showed up just a few times. The V gene is TRBV11-2, the J gene TRBJ2-3; D ambiguous. Germline values: CDR1 SGHAT, CDR2 FQNNGV. The V gene lost 8 bases and the J gene lost 6 bases, with 12 bases spanning the gap. The CDR3 length is 12 residues. The CDR3 sequence: CASGQLGDTQYF. CDR3 nucleotide sequence: TGTGCCAGCGGCCAACTCGGGGATACGCAGTATTTT.

The sample holds a few counts of this clonotype. This sequence joins TRBV7-6 and TRBJ2-3; 10 bases agree with TRBD2. V dropped 1 base and J dropped 4; count of bases not matched to a gene: 5. CDR3 length equals 16 residues. Germline V gene data show CDR1 as SGHVS and CDR2 as FNYEAQ. Written as DNA, the CDR3 is TGTGCCAGCAGCTTAGAACGGCTAGCGGGAGCAGATACGCAGTATTTT. This codes for CASSLERLAGADTQYF. The full variable domain, with the rest looked up from reference TRBV7-6 and TRBJ2-3, is GAGVSQSPRYKVTKRGQDVALRCDPISGHVSLYWYRQALGQGPEFLTYFNYEAQQDKSGLPNDRFSAERPEGSISTLTIQRTEQRDSAMYRCASSLERLAGADTQYFGPGTRLTVL.

The V and J genes are TRBV24-1 and TRBJ1-5; TRBD1 might be the D (5 bases). This CDR3 contains 13 residues. Per germline, CDR1 KGHDR and CDR2 SFDVKD. Trimming cost V 9 bases and J 0 bases, with 8 bases left between them. CDR3 DNA: TGTGCCACCGCAGGGCATAGCAATCAGCCCCAGCATTTT. Translating gives CATAGHSNQPQHF.

This clonotype was seen a few times. The CDR3 DNA reads TGCGCCAGCAGCCCCGCCCGCGGGAGGCCAAGGAGCTCCTACAATGAGCAGTTCTTC. It specifies CASSPARGRPRSSYNEQFF. This chain uses TRBV4-1 with TRBJ2-1; 8 bases are shared with TRBD2. With 4 bases clipped from V and 0 bases from J, the junction kept 14 bases outside the gene matches. The CDR3 has 19 amino acids. Germline lookup yields CDR1 MGHRA and CDR2 YSYEKL.

The sample holds many counts of this clonotype. A read error may produce the germline difference seen at one junction end. The chain has TRBV5-1 and TRBJ2-5, with no clear D. The CDR3 totals 12 residues. Looked up from germline, CDR1 is SGHRS and CDR2 is YFSETQ. Here the CDR3 DNA reads TGTGCCAGCAGCTTTGTCCAAGAGACCCAGTACTTC. Its protein product is CASSFVQETQYF.

This clonotype was counted many times. This chain joins TRBV7-9 and TRBJ2-7; tentative D call: TRBD2 (5 bases). V lost 3 bases to trimming and J lost 0 bases, with 12 bases between them. CDR1 and CDR2 from the germline V gene are SEHNR and FQNEAQ (reference sequence). The CDR3 length is 15 residues. CDR3 amino acids: CASSFFVGSSYEQYF. The CDR3 bases are TGTGCCAGCAGCTTCTTCGTAGGGAGCTCCTACGAGCAGTACTTC.

A few counts support this clonotype. CDR3: CSASGRVKLSSYNSPLHF. CDR3 DNA: TGCAGTGCTAGCGGCAGGGTGAAGTTGAGCTCCTATAATTCACCCCTCCACTTT. V gene TRBV20-1 combines with J gene TRBJ1-6; D is possibly TRBD1 (5 bases). V was clipped by 3 bases and J by 0 bases, with 18 bases between them. The CDR3 is 18 amino acids. Germline CDR1 DFQATT, CDR2 SNEGSKA (reference sequence).

V is TRBV5-4 and J is TRBJ2-5; TRBD2 aligns across 9 bases. This CDR3 region has 15 residues. The V and J ends lost 3 bases and 5 bases, in that order; junction bases with no gene match: 8. Germline CDR1 SGHNT, CDR2 YYREEE (reference sequence). The CDR3 here is CASSSFLAGKETQYF. As DNA, the CDR3 is TGTGCCAGCAGCTCCTTTCTAGCGGGGAAGGAGACCCAGTACTTC.

This clonotype was found a few times. The rearrangement uses TRBV9 and TRBJ1-1, with D perhaps TRBD1 (6 bases). Trimming took 4 bases from V and 1 from J, leaving 20 bases between them. The CDR3 contains 17 residues. Germline V CDR1 and CDR2: SGDLS, YYNGEE. CDR3 sequence reads: CASSPSGRGGRNTEAFF. The DNA for the CDR3 is TGTGCCAGCAGCCCGAGCGGGAGGGGGGGCCGGAACACTGAAGCTTTCTTT.

The CDR3 DNA reads TGTGCCGGGTCTAGCGGCTCCTCGGATACGCAGTATTTT. Its protein product is CAGSSGSSDTQYF. This sequence joins TRBV19 and TRBJ2-3, with 7 bases that match TRBD2. V was clipped by 11 bases and J by 6 bases; unmatched bases: 11. This CDR3 region has 13 residues. Per germline, CDR1 LNHDA and CDR2 SQIVND (reference sequence).

V is TRBV5-1 and J is TRBJ2-5; D remains ambiguous. V lost 5 bases to trimming and J lost 5 bases, with 16 bases between them. Germline CDR1 and CDR2: SGHRS and YFSETQ. This CDR3 contains 14 residues. CDR3 sequence (DNA): TGCGCCAGCAGGTCCTCCGAACCGCAGGAGACCCAGTACTTC. Its protein product is CASRSSEPQETQYF.

In its sample, this clonotype was seen a few times. The CDR3 region is CSATGTGGIYGYTF. The CDR3 nucleotides read TGCAGTGCCACCGGGACAGGGGGCATCTATGGCTACACCTTC. The rearrangement joins TRBV20-1 to TRBJ1-2, with TRBD1 identical over 12 bases. The V gene end was trimmed by 6 bases and the J gene end by 4 bases; junction bases not matched to a gene: 6. Germline values: CDR1 DFQATT, CDR2 SNEGSKA (reference sequence). The CDR3 contains 14 residues.

The chain joins TRBV4-1 to TRBJ1-1; no reliable D call. The V gene's germline CDR1 is MGHRA and CDR2 YSYEKL. The CDR3 spans 17 residues. V dropped 1 base and J dropped 0 bases, with 15 bases sitting between them. In DNA form, the CDR3 reads TGCGCCAGCAGCCAAGGACCCGCGGTAATTATGAACACTGAAGCTTTCTTT. This sequence encodes CASSQGPAVIMNTEAFF.

The chain couples TRBV29-1 to TRBJ2-7, with a possible D match to TRBD2 (6 bases). Trimming left V 4 bases short and J 2 bases short, with 12 bases between. Germline V lookup: CDR1 SQVTM, CDR2 ANQGSEA. This CDR3 is built from 13 residues. CDR3: CSVGREVPYEQYF. CDR3 coding DNA: TGCAGCGTTGGAAGGGAGGTCCCCTACGAGCAGTACTTC.

This clonotype was found a few times. The V gene is TRBV24-1, the J gene TRBJ2-5; D gene ambiguous. Trimming took off 0 bases at V and 5 bases at J, with 0 bases between the two ends. Germline V gene data show CDR1 as KGHDR and CDR2 as SFDVKD. This CDR3 spans 11 amino acids. CDR3 DNA sequence: TGTGCCACCAGTGATTTGGAGACCCAGTACTTC. It encodes CATSDLETQYF.